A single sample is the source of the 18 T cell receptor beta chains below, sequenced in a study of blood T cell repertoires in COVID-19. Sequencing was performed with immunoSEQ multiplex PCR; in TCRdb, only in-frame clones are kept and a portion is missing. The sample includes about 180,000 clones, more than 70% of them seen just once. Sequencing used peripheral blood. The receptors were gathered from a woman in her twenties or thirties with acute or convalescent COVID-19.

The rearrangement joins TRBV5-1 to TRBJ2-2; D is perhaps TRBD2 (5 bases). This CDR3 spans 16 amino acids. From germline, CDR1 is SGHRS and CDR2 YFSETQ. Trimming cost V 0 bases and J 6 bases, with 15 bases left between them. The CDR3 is CASSLARLGSAGELFF. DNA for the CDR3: TGCGCCAGCAGCTTGGCTCGGTTAGGGAGTGCCGGGGAGCTGTTTTTT.

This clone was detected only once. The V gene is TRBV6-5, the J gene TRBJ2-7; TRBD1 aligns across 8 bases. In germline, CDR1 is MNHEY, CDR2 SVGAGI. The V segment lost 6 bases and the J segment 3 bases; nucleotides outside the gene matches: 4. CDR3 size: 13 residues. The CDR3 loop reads CASRKGQGYEQYF. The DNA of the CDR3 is TGTGCCAGCAGGAAAGGACAGGGCTACGAGCAGTACTTC.

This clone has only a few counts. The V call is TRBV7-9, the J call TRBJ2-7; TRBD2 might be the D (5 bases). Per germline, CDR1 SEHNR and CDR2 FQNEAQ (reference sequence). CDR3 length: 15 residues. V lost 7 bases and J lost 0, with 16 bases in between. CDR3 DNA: TGTGCCAGCATCAGAGTACTAGAGAGCTCCTACGAGCAGTACTTC. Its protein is CASIRVLESSYEQYF.

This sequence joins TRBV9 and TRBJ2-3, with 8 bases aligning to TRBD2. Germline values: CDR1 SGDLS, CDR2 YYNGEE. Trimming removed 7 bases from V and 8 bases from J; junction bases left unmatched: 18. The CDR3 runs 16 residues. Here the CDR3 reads CASSPQSGGVVGTQYF. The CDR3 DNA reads TGTGCCAGCTCCCCCCAATCCGGGGGGGTGGTTGGTACGCAGTATTTT.

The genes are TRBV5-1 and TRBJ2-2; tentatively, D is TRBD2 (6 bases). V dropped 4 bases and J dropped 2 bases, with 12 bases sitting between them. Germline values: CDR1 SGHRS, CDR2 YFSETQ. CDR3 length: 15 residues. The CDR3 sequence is CASSLGTSNTGELFF. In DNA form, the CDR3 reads TGCGCCAGCAGCCTTGGGACTTCAAACACCGGGGAGCTGTTTTTT.

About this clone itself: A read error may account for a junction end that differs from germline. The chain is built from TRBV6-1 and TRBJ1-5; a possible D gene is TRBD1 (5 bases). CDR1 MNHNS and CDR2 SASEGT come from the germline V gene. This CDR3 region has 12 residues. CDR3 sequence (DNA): TGTGCCAGCAGTGAAGCCTGGGGTCCTGGGGGGTTT. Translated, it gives CASSEAWGPGGF.

The CDR3 DNA sequence: TGTGCCACCAGCAGAGATTGGACAGGGAAGGTTGGGGAGCAGTACTTC. It is translated as CATSRDWTGKVGEQYF. The V call is TRBV15, the J call TRBJ2-7, with 8 bases matching TRBD1. There are 16 residues in the CDR3. V dropped 0 bases and J dropped 7; count of bases not matched to a gene: 11. Germline assignment: CDR1 LNHNV and CDR2 YYDKDF (reference sequence). The variable domain in full, with the rest retrieved from reference TRBV15 and TRBJ2-7, is DAMVIQNPRYQVTQFGKPVTLSCSQTLNHNVMYWYQQKSSQAPKLLFHYYDKDFNNEADTPDNFQSRRPNTSFCFLDIRSPGLGDTAMYLCATSRDWTGKVGEQYFGPGTRLTVT.

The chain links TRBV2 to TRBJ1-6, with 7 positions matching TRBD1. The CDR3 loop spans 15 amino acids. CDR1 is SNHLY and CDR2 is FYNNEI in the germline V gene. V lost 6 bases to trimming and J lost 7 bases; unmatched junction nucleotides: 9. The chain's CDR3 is CASSMTGLANSPLHF. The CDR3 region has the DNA TGTGCCAGCAGCATGACAGGGCTGGCGAATTCACCCCTCCACTTT. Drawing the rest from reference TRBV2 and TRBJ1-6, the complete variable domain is EPEVTQTPSHQVTQMGQEVILRCVPISNHLYFYWYRQILGQKVEFLVSFYNNEISEKSEIFDDQFSVERPDGSNFTLKIRSTKLEDSAMYFCASSMTGLANSPLHFGNGTRLTVT.

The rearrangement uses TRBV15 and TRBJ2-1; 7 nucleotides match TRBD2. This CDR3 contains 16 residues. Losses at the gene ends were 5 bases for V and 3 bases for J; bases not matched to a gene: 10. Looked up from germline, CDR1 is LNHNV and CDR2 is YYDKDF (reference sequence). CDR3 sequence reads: CATSGGGRAGYNEQFF. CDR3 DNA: TGTGCCACCAGCGGGGGGGGAAGGGCCGGCTACAATGAGCAGTTCTTC. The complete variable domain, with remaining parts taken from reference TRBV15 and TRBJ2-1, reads DAMVIQNPRYQVTQFGKPVTLSCSQTLNHNVMYWYQQKSSQAPKLLFHYYDKDFNNEADTPDNFQSRRPNTSFCFLDIRSPGLGDTAMYLCATSGGGRAGYNEQFFGPGTRLTVL.

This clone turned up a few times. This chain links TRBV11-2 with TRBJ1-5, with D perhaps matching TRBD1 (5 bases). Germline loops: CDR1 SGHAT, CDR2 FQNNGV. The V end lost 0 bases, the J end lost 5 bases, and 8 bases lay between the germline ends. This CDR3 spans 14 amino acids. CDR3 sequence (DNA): TGTGCCAGCAGCTTAGATGGGGGGGATCAGCCCCAGCATTTT. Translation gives CASSLDGGDQPQHF.

CDR3 nucleotides: TGTGCCAGCAGCCTTCGGCAGGGTTTCTATGGCTACACCTTC. This sequence encodes CASSLRQGFYGYTF. The chain recombines TRBV5-6 with TRBJ1-2, with D tentatively TRBD1 (5 bases). The CDR3 runs to 14 residues. CDR1 and CDR2 from the germline V gene are SGHDT and YYEEEE. V was cut by 4 bases and J by 4 bases, with 14 bases left in between.

The chain's CDR3 is CSAGQHLYGYTF. The CDR3 DNA is TGCAGCGCCGGACAGCATCTCTATGGCTACACCTTC. The rearrangement links TRBV29-1 to TRBJ1-2, with D possibly being TRBD1 (6 bases). The V end lost 7 bases, the J end lost 4 bases, and 13 bases lay between the germline ends. Germline lookup yields CDR1 SQVTM and CDR2 ANQGSEA. This CDR3 has 12 amino acids.

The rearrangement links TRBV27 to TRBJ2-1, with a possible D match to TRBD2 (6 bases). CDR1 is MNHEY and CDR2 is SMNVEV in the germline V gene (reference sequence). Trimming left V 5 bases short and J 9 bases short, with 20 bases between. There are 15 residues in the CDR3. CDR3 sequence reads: CASSQTRGDLGEQFF. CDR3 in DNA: TGTGCCAGCAGTCAGACTAGAGGGGACCTGGGTGAGCAGTTCTTC.

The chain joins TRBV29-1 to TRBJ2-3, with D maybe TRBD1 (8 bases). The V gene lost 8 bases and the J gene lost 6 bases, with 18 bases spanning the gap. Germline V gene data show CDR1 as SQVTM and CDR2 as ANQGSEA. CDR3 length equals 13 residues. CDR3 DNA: TGCAGCCAAAAGGACAGGGAGGGGGATACGCAGTATTTT. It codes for CSQKDREGDTQYF.

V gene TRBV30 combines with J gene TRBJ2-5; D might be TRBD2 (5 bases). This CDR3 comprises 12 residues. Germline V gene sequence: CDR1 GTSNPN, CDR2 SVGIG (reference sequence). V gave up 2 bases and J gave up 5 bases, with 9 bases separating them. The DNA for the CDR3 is TGTGCCTGGAGTCCCACTAGGGAGACCCAGTACTTC. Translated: CAWSPTRETQYF. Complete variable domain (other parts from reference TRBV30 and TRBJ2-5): SQTIHQWPATLVQPVGSPLSLECTVEGTSNPNLYWYRQAAGRGLQLLFYSVGIGQISSEVPQNLSASRPQDRQFILSSKKLLLSDSGFYLCAWSPTRETQYFGPGTRLLVL.

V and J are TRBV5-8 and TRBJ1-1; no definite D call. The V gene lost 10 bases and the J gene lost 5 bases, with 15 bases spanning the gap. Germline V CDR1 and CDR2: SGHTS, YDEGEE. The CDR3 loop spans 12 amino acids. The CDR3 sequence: CAGSSWWTEAFF. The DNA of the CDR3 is TGTGCCGGTTCGAGTTGGTGGACTGAAGCTTTCTTT.

The CDR3 DNA reads as TGTGCCAGCAGTTTGACTAGTTTGGGCACCGGGGAGCTGTTTTTT. Amino acid sequence: CASSLTSLGTGELFF. The V gene is TRBV6-2 or TRBV6-3, the J gene TRBJ2-2, with a possible D match to TRBD2 (6 bases). Germline V lookup: CDR1 MNHEY, CDR2 SVGEGT. This CDR3 contains 15 residues. The V end was cut by 4 bases, the J end by 4 bases, with 13 bases between.

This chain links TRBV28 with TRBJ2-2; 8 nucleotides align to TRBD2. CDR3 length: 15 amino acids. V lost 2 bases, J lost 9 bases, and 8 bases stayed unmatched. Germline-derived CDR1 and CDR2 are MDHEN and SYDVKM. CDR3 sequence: CASSLTGTSFRELFF. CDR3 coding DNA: TGTGCCAGCAGTTTAACCGGGACTAGTTTTCGGGAGCTGTTTTTT.